This TCR beta chain was obtained from a study of cytomegalovirus exposure and HLA in healthy donors. Findings and limits, study-wide: Overall, approximately 150 TCR beta chains were annotated as cytomegalovirus-associated.

The count of this clone is one. What it recognizes is unknown. Researchers ran the PCR with 60 Vbeta and 13 Jbeta primers. Repertoires were generated with immunoSEQ multiplex PCR, while TCRdb's copy carries only in-frame clones and drops some. The table includes about 120,000 clones, about three quarters detected once. This receptor was identified in a female donor in good health and CMV-seronegative. Source material: PBMCs.

The CDR3 DNA is TGTGCCAGCAGCCCACTTAGCGGGCAAGCCGGGGAGCTGTTTTTT. Its translation: CASSPLSGQAGELFF. The chain combines TRBV7-3 with TRBJ2-2, with 7 bases identical to TRBD2. CDR3 length: 15 amino acids. V dropped 5 bases and J dropped 6; count of bases not matched to a gene: 9. The germline gives CDR1 SGHTA, CDR2 FQGTGA.